The 27 T cell receptor beta chains in this list originate from one sample, sequenced in a study of T cells in localized non-small cell lung cancer. Using immunoSEQ multiplex PCR, the repertoire was profiled, and TCRdb retains in-frame clones only, with some absent. Among around 3,600 clones listed, roughly 29% were seen once. Material: lung tumor tissue, obtained before any cancer treatment. The receptors stem from a female donor older than 55 with stage I lung adenocarcinoma.

This clone was detected only a few times. The rearrangement uses TRBV9 and TRBJ2-7; 7 nucleotides agree with TRBD1. The CDR3 spans 15 residues. The V segment lost 0 bases and the J segment 1 base; nucleotides outside the gene matches: 4. The germline V gene encodes CDR1 SGDLS and CDR2 YYNGEE. The CDR3 DNA is TGTGCCAGCAGCGTAGGTGGGACAGTGTCCTACGAGCAGTACTTC. It codes for CASSVGGTVSYEQYF.

This clone was recorded a few times. The rearrangement uses TRBV11-3 and TRBJ1-6; D unclear. The CDR3 is 14 amino acids. Deletions cut 0 bases from V and 6 bases from J, with 6 bases between. Germline CDR1 is SGHNT and CDR2 is YENEEA. The CDR3 reads CASSLDPGNSPLHF. In nucleotides, the CDR3 is TGTGCCAGCAGCTTAGATCCTGGTAATTCACCCCTCCACTTT.

This clone has only a few counts. The V gene is TRBV6-8, the J gene TRBJ2-1; possibly TRBD1 for D (6 bases). Trimming removed 0 bases from V and 7 bases from J, with 13 bases in between. This CDR3 is 15 amino acids long. CDR1 is MNHGY and CDR2 is SAAAGT in the germline V gene. The CDR3 DNA is TGTGCCAGCAGTTACTCGAGCGAAGGGGGTAATGAGCAGTTCTTC. Its protein product is CASSYSSEGGNEQFF.

Written as DNA, the CDR3 is TGTGCCAGTAGTACACTACAGGGGACTGAGCAGTTCTTC. Translated: CASSTLQGTEQFF. V and J are TRBV19 and TRBJ2-1; 7 positions match TRBD1. Germline trimming cut 4 bases from V and 9 bases from J; bases unmatched to any gene: 6. The CDR3 runs to 13 residues. Germline CDR1 is LNHDA and CDR2 is SQIVND (reference sequence).

Here the CDR3 reads CSVGQGRDQPQHF. CDR3 nucleotides: TGCAGCGTGGGGCAGGGAAGGGATCAGCCCCAGCATTTT. This sequence joins TRBV29-1 and TRBJ1-5, with D maybe TRBD1 (5 bases). Trimming stripped 6 bases from V and 5 bases from J, with 14 bases between. The germline V gene has CDR1 SQVTM and CDR2 ANQGSEA. The CDR3 runs to 13 residues.

This clone is classed as medium-sized. The read ends 1 residue before the CDR3 terminus; that terminus is restored from the germline J gene. V is TRBV10-3 and J is TRBJ1-1; D call uncertain. The V gene's germline CDR1 is ENHRY and CDR2 SYGVKD. The germline V and J ends were trimmed by 0 bases and 5 bases, with 16 bases remaining between them. The length of the CDR3 is 16 residues. CDR3 residues: CAISESRQAQGTEAFF. CDR3 DNA, as far as it was read: TGTGCCATCAGTGAGTCGAGGCAGGCCCAAGGAACTGAAGCTTTC.

This chain uses TRBV6-4 with TRBJ1-1; D is uncertain. V shed 10 bases and J shed 6 bases, with 12 bases lying between them. The CDR3 sequence is 11 residues long. The germline gives CDR1 MRHNA, CDR2 SNTAGT. The DNA of the CDR3 is TGTGCCATCCGGGGAGAAGCTGAAGCTTTCTTT. This codes for CAIRGEAEAFF.

V gene TRBV6-8 combines with J gene TRBJ1-5; D not certain. The length of the CDR3 is 14 residues. The germline V gene has CDR1 MNHGY and CDR2 SAAAGT. The V and J ends lost 5 bases and 4 bases respectively, with 12 bases between them. CDR3 sequence: CASSVTSGNQPQHF. The DNA of the CDR3 is TGTGCCAGCAGTGTAACTTCTGGGAATCAGCCCCAGCATTTT.

This clone was picked up a small number of times. The chain joins TRBV9 to TRBJ2-5, with unresolved D. Between the trimmed V and J ends, which lost 5 bases and 4 bases, there was a span of 9 bases. The CDR3 runs 12 residues. CDR1 SGDLS and CDR2 YYNGEE come from the germline V gene. CDR3 bases: TGTGCCAGCAGTGAAGCTGGAGAGACCCAGTACTTC. Its translation: CASSEAGETQYF.

This clone was counted a few times. The chain carries TRBV9 and TRBJ2-1, with 8 bases matching TRBD2. Germline V lookup: CDR1 SGDLS, CDR2 YYNGEE. The CDR3 is 17 amino acids. With V trimmed by 0 bases and J by 4 bases, 9 bases remained unmatched. CDR3 in amino acids: CASSVGVGGGRYNEQFF. CDR3 DNA sequence: TGTGCCAGCAGCGTAGGGGTTGGCGGGGGGAGGTACAATGAGCAGTTCTTC.

In nucleotides, the CDR3 is TGTGCCTGGAGGGAACCATACTCCGGGAGTTCACCCCTCCACTTT. It is translated as CAWREPYSGSSPLHF. The V gene is TRBV30, the J gene TRBJ1-6; D is ambiguous. The CDR3 runs 15 residues. V shed 3 bases and J shed 9 bases, with 18 bases lying between them. Germline V CDR1 and CDR2: GTSNPN, SVGIG (reference sequence).

The V and J genes are TRBV1 and TRBJ2-3. TRBV1 is tagged as a pseudogene. This CDR3 spans 15 amino acids. CDR3 protein: CASSPKQGHTDTQYF. In DNA form, the CDR3 reads TGCGCCAGCAGCCCGAAACAAGGGCACACAGATACGCAGTATTTT.

The table lists this clone with a few counts. The chain couples TRBV19 to TRBJ1-3, with no clear D. Per the germline V gene, CDR1 is LNHDA and CDR2 is SQIVND (reference sequence). V was clipped by 5 bases and J by 0 bases, with 11 bases between them. The CDR3 consists of 15 residues. CDR3 sequence reads: CASSSAGSSGNTIYF. The CDR3 DNA follows: TGTGCCAGTAGTTCCGCGGGGAGCTCTGGAAACACCATATATTTT.

In this sample, this clone turned up a few times. One end of the junction does not line up with germline, which may come from a read error. The genes are TRBV6-8 and TRBJ1-2; no clear D gene. Germline CDR1 is MNHGY and CDR2 is SAAAGT. The CDR3 sequence is 17 residues long. The CDR3 DNA reads as TGTGCCAGCAGTGACTCAATCTGGAAGGTAGGGAGCCATGGCTACACCTTC. Translation: CASSDSIWKVGSHGYTF.

V is TRBV30 and J is TRBJ1-3; D is perhaps TRBD1 (6 bases). CDR3 size: 14 residues. Germline V lookup: CDR1 GTSNPN, CDR2 SVGIG (reference sequence). Written as DNA, the CDR3 is TGTGCTCTGGAGTATACAGGGACTGGAAACACCATATATTTT. Encoded protein: CALEYTGTGNTIYF.

This clone is deemed large. The chain has TRBV25-1 and TRBJ2-7; perhaps D is TRBD1 or TRBD2 (5 bases each). This CDR3 is 14 amino acids long. In germline, CDR1 is MGHDK, CDR2 SYGVNS. Trimming pared 4 bases from V and 1 base from J, leaving 11 bases between. CDR3 DNA: TGTGCCAGCAGTGGAGACTGGGGGTCCTACGAGCAGTACTTC. Protein sequence: CASSGDWGSYEQYF.

This clone is medium-sized within its sample. CDR3 amino acids: CASRLSGTPGNTIYF. The CDR3 DNA sequence: TGTGCCAGCAGGCTCTCCGGGACACCTGGAAACACCATATATTTT. V usage is TRBV6-8 and J usage is TRBJ1-3; D is perhaps TRBD1 (6 bases). V dropped 6 bases and J dropped 2 bases, with 14 bases sitting between them. CDR1 is MNHGY and CDR2 is SAAAGT in the germline V gene. The CDR3 spans 15 residues.

This clone was observed a few times. V is TRBV11-3 and J is TRBJ1-1; weak D call: TRBD1 (5 bases). Germline V gene data show CDR1 as SGHNT and CDR2 as YENEEA. V was trimmed by 4 bases and J by 3 bases, leaving 12 bases between them. The CDR3 has 14 residues. CDR3 loop: CASSSRGGYTEAFF. The CDR3 DNA reads as TGTGCCAGCAGCTCACGGGGGGGTTACACTGAAGCTTTCTTT.

This clone was found a few times. The chain carries TRBV29-1 and TRBJ2-7, with 7 nucleotides matching TRBD1. The length of the CDR3 is 14 residues. In germline, CDR1 is SQVTM, CDR2 ANQGSEA. The V segment lost 6 bases and the J segment 1 base; nucleotides outside the gene matches: 9. The CDR3 nucleotides read TGCAGCGTGCGACAGGGTGTTAGGTCCTACGAGCAGTACTTC. The encoded protein is CSVRQGVRSYEQYF.

The CDR3 reads CSAMTGGNQPQHF. In DNA form, the CDR3 reads TGCAGCGCCATGACAGGGGGCAATCAGCCCCAGCATTTT. The chain links TRBV29-1 to TRBJ1-5; 8 nucleotides agree with TRBD1. Germline CDR1 reads SQVTM; CDR2 reads ANQGSEA. The CDR3 spans 13 residues. With 7 bases clipped from V and 2 bases from J, the junction kept 4 bases outside the gene matches.

The rearrangement uses TRBV30 and TRBJ2-5, with 11 positions matching TRBD2. Trimming at V came to 0 bases and at J to 5 bases, leaving 11 bases not matched to a gene. The germline CDR1 and CDR2 sequences are GTSNPN and SVGIG (reference sequence). This CDR3 has 17 residues. The chain's CDR3 is CAWSVHSGGAYFETQYF. CDR3 DNA: TGTGCCTGGAGTGTACATAGCGGGGGGGCCTATTTCGAGACCCAGTACTTC.

This clone was observed a few times. The J gene is TRBJ1-1, the V gene TRBV9; D is ambiguous. Germline V gives CDR1 SGDLS, CDR2 YYNGEE. Deletions cut 0 bases from V and 1 base from J, with 10 bases between. The CDR3 loop spans 15 amino acids. CDR3 in amino acids: CASSVAMTPNTEAFF. The DNA of the CDR3 is TGTGCCAGCAGCGTAGCTATGACACCGAACACTGAAGCTTTCTTT.

This chain connects TRBV11-3 to TRBJ2-1; TRBD2 aligns across 7 bases. Trimming took 5 bases from V and 12 from J; bases not matched to a gene: 16. This CDR3 spans 15 amino acids. CDR1 and CDR2 from the germline V gene are SGHNT and YENEEA. CDR3 sequence (DNA): TGTGCCAGCAGCCCCTTTGCGGGGGTCGCGCAGGGGCAGTTCTTC. It is translated as CASSPFAGVAQGQFF.

V gene TRBV5-1 combines with J gene TRBJ1-1; 8 bases map to TRBD1. J was trimmed by 0 bases and V by 1 base; bases with no gene match: 5. There are 16 residues in the CDR3. Germline V gives CDR1 SGHRS, CDR2 YFSETQ. CDR3 bases: TGCGCCAGCAGCTTGAGGGCAGGGGGCATGAACACTGAAGCTTTCTTT. Translated, it gives CASSLRAGGMNTEAFF.

The genes are TRBV19 and TRBJ1-2; 8 nucleotides align to TRBD1. V dropped 4 bases and J dropped 6; count of bases not matched to a gene: 4. CDR3 length equals 13 residues. Germline V gene sequence: CDR1 LNHDA, CDR2 SQIVND (reference sequence). In DNA, the CDR3 is TGTGCCAGTAGTACAACAGGGGGAGATGGCTACACCTTC. Its translation is CASSTTGGDGYTF.

The V call is TRBV30, the J call TRBJ1-2; perhaps TRBD1 as D (5 bases). The V and J ends lost 0 bases and 5 bases respectively, with 16 bases between them. Germline V gene lookup returns CDR1 GTSNPN and CDR2 SVGIG (reference sequence). CDR3 size: 15 residues. CDR3 in DNA: TGTGCCTGGAGTGTACTGAGGGGCCTGGGGTATGGCTACACCTTC. Translation gives CAWSVLRGLGYGYTF.

This clone is categorized as medium-sized. The chain carries TRBV11-3 and TRBJ1-2; 7 nucleotides agree with TRBD1. Germline CDR1 reads SGHNT; CDR2 reads YENEEA. CDR3 length: 15 residues. Unmatched junction bases numbered 12, after V lost 3 bases and J lost 8 bases. The CDR3 sequence: CASSLFDRARIGYTF. The DNA for the CDR3 is TGTGCCAGCAGCTTGTTTGACAGGGCGAGGATCGGCTACACCTTC.